This T cell receptor beta chain was found in a study of shared clonotypes between healthy human individuals. At the level of the study: Three plates each covered CD4 naive and memory; CD8 naive two, CD8 memory one.

There are 14 residues in the CDR3. Germline V lookup: CDR1 LNHDA, CDR2 SQIVND (reference sequence). The V and J ends lost 7 bases and 4 bases, in that order; junction bases with no gene match: 9. Clones were read by immunoSEQ multiplex PCR, and TCRdb kept only the in-frame ones, dropping some. The sample records some 1,600,000 clones, approximately 98% being singletons. The sequence was collected from a man under 40 in good health. The chain recombines TRBV19 with TRBJ1-1; 7 bases are a match to TRBD1. Sequencing input: naive CD4+ T cells sorted from blood. Subset of the sample: CD45RA+ positively selected. The CDR3 DNA follows: TGTGCCAGTACCAAACAGGGGTTTACCACTGAAGCTTTCTTT. It translates to CASTKQGFTTEAFF.